This T cell receptor beta chain was recorded in a study of T cells in Graves' hyperthyroidism and ophthalmopathy. Overall study results and limits: In blood, most of the thyroid clonotypes expanded above 0.001 were also present.

There are 17 residues in the CDR3. Germline-derived CDR1 and CDR2 are SEHNR and FQNEAQ (reference sequence). The V gene lost 5 bases and the J gene lost 0 bases, with 17 bases spanning the gap. To note about this clonotype: What it recognizes is unknown. This may come from a read error, since a much larger clone is one base off.

Pregnant or lactating patients were excluded, as were those with uncontrolled infection or other autoimmune disease. TCR beta CDR3 regions were amplified from RNA. The TCR CDR3 was amplified in a first-round RT-PCR using the HTBI primer set. MiXCR, applied by TCRdb to the multiplex PCR reads, yields one record per CDR3 protein. The top ten clones hold about 40% of a sample with about 500,000 distinct CDR3 sequences, around 50% of them seen once. The sample was peripheral blood or thyroid tissue (not recorded which). This sequence joins TRBV7-9 and TRBJ1-5; D might be TRBD1 (6 bases). This clonotype originated in an adult woman with Graves' disease, either hyperthyroidism or ophthalmopathy (not recorded which). CDR3 bases: TGTGCCAGCAGCCCCGGCCGGGCAGGGGTTAGCAATCAGCCCCAGCATTTT. It codes for CASSPGRAGVSNQPQHF.